The clone carrying this T cell receptor (beta chain) showed up just a few times. From the 5' RACE reads, TCRdb called clonotypes with MiXCR, one entry per CDR3 protein. The data contain 350,000 to 450,000 distinct CDR3 sequences, about 28% of them singletons. Six healthy women, forming three identical twin pairs, donated samples. With 3 bases removed from V and 7 bases from J, the gap between germline ends came to 19 bases. The germline V gene encodes CDR1 KGHSH and CDR2 LQKENI. The CDR3 sequence is 15 residues long. This record comes from a study of identical twins' blood T cells. This TCR derives from a woman between 18 and 50 years old in good health. Material for sequencing was PBMCs. The chain is built from TRBV18 and TRBJ2-7, with D possibly matching TRBD2 (6 bases). This chain's CDR3 is CASSPQGTPGSEQYF. The CDR3 DNA sequence: TGTGCCAGCTCACCCCAAGGGACTCCCGGCAGTGAGCAGTACTTC.